These T cell receptor beta chains were read from a single sample in a study of PD-L1 blockade in urothelial cancer. Assay used: immunoSEQ multiplex PCR; TCRdb lists only in-frame clones, some missing. In the table there are roughly 76,000 clones, 91% of which are singletons. This sample comprised PBMCs, obtained around atezolizumab (anti-PD-L1) treatment. These receptors originate from a woman of 80 years or more with urothelial cancer. Both conserved end residues are part of each CDR3. D genes are given only for firm matches. Some rows have no size entry. The others give once, few or many, or a class for an expanded clone.

v_gene,j_gene,d_gene,abundance,CDR3nt,CDR3aa
TRBV18,TRBJ2-6,-,once,TGTGCCAGCTCAGCCAGCTTCACAGGTCTCTCTGGGGCCAACGTCCTGACTTTC,CASSASFTGLSGANVLTF
TRBV4-2,TRBJ2-5,-,-,TGTGCCAGCAGCCAAGAAGAGGGGGACCAAGAGACCCAGTACTTC,CASSQEEGDQETQYF
TRBV19,TRBJ1-1,TRBD1,-,TGTGCCACCGCAGGACAGGTCATGAACACTGAAGCTTTCTTT,CATAGQVMNTEAFF
TRBV12-2,TRBJ1-2,-,-,TGTGCAAGTCGCTTAGCCCCCCGGGACAGGGAGTATGGCTACACCTTC,CASRLAPRDREYGYTF
TRBV2,TRBJ2-7,TRBD1,-,TGTGCCAGCAGTTCCGGGACAGGGGAATTTGAGCAGTACTTC,CASSSGTGEFEQYF
TRBV2,TRBJ2-1,TRBD2,-,TGTGCCCTCGGGGTTAGCGGGAGGACGGATGAGCAGTTCTTC,CALGVSGRTDEQFF
TRBV30,TRBJ1-1,-,-,TGTGCCTGGAGTGGAAAACACAGGGCCGGCACTGAAGCTTTCTTT,CAWSGKHRAGTEAFF
TRBV4-1,TRBJ1-2,-,-,TGCGCCAGCAGCTACGAGAGGATAAACTATGGCTACACCTTC,CASSYERINYGYTF
TRBV6-5,TRBJ1-5,-,-,TGTGCCAGCAGTTGGGCCGGGGATCAGCCCCAGCATTTT,CASSWAGDQPQHF
TRBV28,TRBJ2-7,-,-,TGTGCCAGCAGCCAGGGACTCTCCTACGAGCAGTACTTC,CASSQGLSYEQYF
TRBV5-4,TRBJ2-7,-,-,TGTGCCAGCAGCTTACCGGGGACACAAGCCTACGAGCAGTACTTC,CASSLPGTQAYEQYF
TRBV27,TRBJ2-7,-,-,TGTGCCAGCACCCCCGGGACTTCCTTCGAGCAGTACTTC,CASTPGTSFEQYF
TRBV19,TRBJ1-5,-,-,TGTGCCAGTAGTTTCGACTCGACCACTAGAGGCAATCAGCCCCAGCATTTT,CASSFDSTTRGNQPQHF
TRBV9,TRBJ2-2,-,-,TGTGCCAGCAGCGTAGGAGGTGGACTGAACACCGGGGAGCTGTTTTTT,CASSVGGGLNTGELFF
TRBV5-1,TRBJ2-3,-,-,TGCGCCAGCAGCTTGGTCGACAGACTCACAGATACGCAGTATTTT,CASSLVDRLTDTQYF
TRBV27,TRBJ2-6,TRBD2,-,TGTGCCAGCAGTTCGGGGGGGTCAGGGGCCAACGTCCTGACTTTC,CASSSGGSGANVLTF
TRBV6-1,TRBJ1-2,-,-,TGTGCCAGCAGTGAAGCCGGGCGGGGGGCGGCTAACTATGGCTACACCTTC,CASSEAGRGAANYGYTF
TRBV30,TRBJ1-5,TRBD1,-,TGTGCCTGGAGCTGGGGACAGACGAGCGAGCCCCAGCATTTT,CAWSWGQTSEPQHF
TRBV30,TRBJ1-5,TRBD1,-,TGTGCTTATTGTCCCGGGACAGGGGGCGCGGGCAATCAGCCCCAGCATTTT,CAYCPGTGGAGNQPQHF
TRBV2,TRBJ2-1,-,-,TGTGCCAGCACCCTTGACTCGACAGATCCGACCCGGGAGCAGTTCTTC,CASTLDSTDPTREQFF
TRBV10-3,TRBJ1-1,-,-,TGTGCCATCAGTGACCCAGGATTGAACACTGAAGCTTTCTTT,CAISDPGLNTEAFF
TRBV15,TRBJ1-5,-,-,TGTGCCACCAGCAGAGATAGACAAAGCAATCAGCCCCAGCATTTT,CATSRDRQSNQPQHF
TRBV7-2,TRBJ1-4,-,-,TGTGCCAGCAGCTTAGGACAGGCTAATGAAAAACTGTTTTTT,CASSLGQANEKLFF
TRBV5-1,TRBJ2-1,TRBD2,-,TGCGCCAGCAGGGAACTAGCGGGAGGGATTAATGAGCAGTTCTTC,CASRELAGGINEQFF
TRBV19,TRBJ2-2,-,-,TGTGCCACCAAGGAGGCTTCAAACACCGGGGAGCTGTTTTTT,CATKEASNTGELFF
TRBV7-3,TRBJ2-3,-,-,TGTGCCAGCAGCCCCGGTTGGGGAGCCCCAGATACGCAGTATTTT,CASSPGWGAPDTQYF
TRBV5-1,TRBJ2-1,TRBD1,-,TGCGCCAGCAGGCGTACAGGGGGCCCGAGCTCCTACAATGAGCAGTTCTTC,CASRRTGGPSSYNEQFF
TRBV5-1,TRBJ1-4,-,-,TGCGCCAGCAGCCTCGACGGGATCGACGAAAAACTGTTTTTT,CASSLDGIDEKLFF
TRBV19,TRBJ2-2,TRBD2,-,TGTGCCAGTAGACTTGGGACTAGCGGCCCCGCCTCGAACACCGGGGAGCTGTTTTTT,CASRLGTSGPASNTGELFF
TRBV28,TRBJ1-5,-,-,TGTGCCAGCAGTCTACTAATACCTGACGGCAATCAGCCCCAGCATTTT,CASSLLIPDGNQPQHF
TRBV15,TRBJ1-5,-,-,TGTGCCACCAGCGCCCAGGGTCCCGGTTTGCAGCCCCAGCATTTT,CATSAQGPGLQPQHF
TRBV10-3,TRBJ1-2,TRBD1,-,TGTGCCATCAGTGAGTGGACTCCGGCGGACAGGGGGCTATATGGCTACACCTTC,CAISEWTPADRGLYGYTF
TRBV6-1,TRBJ2-1,-,-,TGTGCCAGCAGCGGGGGTAGCTCCTACAATGAGCAGTTCTTC,CASSGGSSYNEQFF
TRBV2,TRBJ2-5,-,-,TGTGCCACCGCAGGGGACCTCTCAGAGTCCCAGTACTTC,CATAGDLSESQYF
TRBV19,TRBJ2-7,TRBD2,once,TGTGCCAGTAGCTGGACTAGCGGGAGTCACGAGCAGTACTTC,CASSWTSGSHEQYF
TRBV14,TRBJ1-1,-,-,TGTGCCAGCAGCCAAGATCTTAGAGGGCTAACTTTCTTT,CASSQDLRGLTFF
TRBV27,TRBJ2-7,TRBD1,-,TGTGCCAGCACCCGAACAGGGGGGGAGCAGTACTTC,CASTRTGGEQYF
TRBV18,TRBJ1-1,-,-,TGTGCCAGCTCACGGGGCTCTGAAGCTTTCTTT,CASSRGSEAFF
TRBV4-1,TRBJ2-1,-,-,TGCGCCAGCAGCCAAGGTGTTGCCGGAGGGGCCAATGAGCAGTTCTTC,CASSQGVAGGANEQFF
TRBV27,TRBJ2-2,TRBD1,-,TGTGCCAGCAGTCAAAGGATGCCCGGGACAGGGGTCGGGGAGCTGTTTTTT,CASSQRMPGTGVGELFF
TRBV4-1,TRBJ2-1,TRBD2,-,TGCGCCAGCAGCCCGACTAGCGGGAGAGGCAATGAGCAGTTCTTC,CASSPTSGRGNEQFF
TRBV10-3,TRBJ1-5,-,few,TGTGCCATCAGTGAGGGACAGTATAGCAATCAGCCCCAGCATTTT,CAISEGQYSNQPQHF
TRBV6-5,TRBJ1-1,TRBD1,-,TGTGCCAGCAGCGAACTGGGACAGGGGAGGTCTGAAGCTTTCTTT,CASSELGQGRSEAFF
TRBV5-8,TRBJ1-4,-,-,TGTGCCAGCAGCTTGGGCTTCATCGGGGAAAATGAAAAACTGTTTTTT,CASSLGFIGENEKLFF
TRBV5-1,TRBJ2-1,-,-,TGCGCCAGCAGCTCGTCAGGGGCGGATGAGCAGTTCTTC,CASSSSGADEQFF
TRBV9,TRBJ2-5,TRBD2,-,TGTGCCAGCAACCCAGCGGGGCAAGAGACCCAGTACTTC,CASNPAGQETQYF
TRBV2,TRBJ1-5,-,-,TGTGCCAGCAGTTCTTCTGACAGGTCCCAGCCCCAGCATTTT,CASSSSDRSQPQHF
TRBV2,TRBJ2-1,TRBD2,-,TGTGCCAGCAGTGCTACTAGCGGACCCGGGACGAGAGAGCAGTTCTTC,CASSATSGPGTREQFF
TRBV15,TRBJ2-1,-,-,TGTGCCACCAGCAGAGATACGAGCTCCTACAATGAGCAGTTCTTC,CATSRDTSSYNEQFF
TRBV19,TRBJ1-3,-,-,TGTGCCAGTAGTCGGGACACCGCTGGAAACACCATATATTTT,CASSRDTAGNTIYF
TRBV19,TRBJ2-1,TRBD2,-,TGTGCCAGTAGTATGGCGGGAGCCACCTACAATGAGCAGTTCTTC,CASSMAGATYNEQFF
TRBV5-1,TRBJ1-1,-,-,TGCGCCAGCAGCTTGGGGGGACAGAACACTGAAGCTTTCTTT,CASSLGGQNTEAFF
TRBV19,TRBJ1-2,-,-,TGTGCCAGTAGTATGACAGTTAACTATGGCTACACCTTC,CASSMTVNYGYTF